The clone carrying this T cell receptor beta chain came up many times. Its antigen remains unidentified. The length of the CDR3 is 15 residues. The germline CDR1 and CDR2 sequences are GTSNPN and SVGIG (reference sequence). V was pared by 0 bases and J by 6 bases, with 15 bases between. Hyperthyroidism patients were newly diagnosed, had disease duration under 2 months, and were aged 18 to 65 years. Not enrolled were patients with uncontrolled infection, other autoimmune disease, pregnancy or lactation. This sample was included in a study of T cells in Graves' hyperthyroidism and ophthalmopathy. Template material for amplifying TCR beta CDR3 regions consisted of RNA transcripts. In the first-round RT-PCR of the TCR CDR3, the HTBI primer set was used. One entry per CDR3 protein results from TCRdb running MiXCR on the multiplex PCR reads. The data contain roughly 170,000 distinct CDR3 sequences, less than 10% of them singletons.

General study results and limits: Most thyroid clonotypes that were expanded above 0.001 also turned up in blood. A 13 V-J model separated ophthalmopathy from stable hyperthyroidism.

The TCR comes from a woman in her late teens or twenties with Graves' hyperthyroidism that later progressed to Graves' ophthalmopathy. This chain links TRBV30 with TRBJ1-5, with D perhaps TRBD1 (6 bases). Sequences were obtained from blood. The CDR3 spells CAWSVFAEGGQPQHF. The CDR3 DNA is TGTGCCTGGAGTGTATTTGCAGAGGGGGGTCAGCCCCAGCATTTT.